This TCR beta chain was found in a study of patients and donors after allogeneic stem cell transplantation. One entry per CDR3 protein results from TCRdb running MiXCR on the RT-PCR reads. The table shows 400,000 to 500,000 distinct CDR3 sequences, with roughly 17% occurring only once. This clonotype was seen only a few times. V dropped 6 bases and J dropped 4; count of bases not matched to a gene: 9. In germline, CDR1 is MDHEN, CDR2 SYDVKM. The CDR3 totals 15 residues. The chain is built from TRBV28 and TRBJ1-3; 7 nucleotides agree with TRBD1. The TCR comes from a human donor who was either an allogeneic HSCT recipient or a stem cell or donor lymphocyte infusion donor (not recorded which). It is not recorded whose cells these are; they may come from a transplant donor. Sequencing was carried out using blood, either unsorted or a sorted T cell fraction (not recorded which). The CDR3 sequence: CASSLIPGQGNTIYF. The CDR3 DNA follows: TGTGCCAGCAGCCTCATCCCGGGACAGGGAAACACCATATATTTT.